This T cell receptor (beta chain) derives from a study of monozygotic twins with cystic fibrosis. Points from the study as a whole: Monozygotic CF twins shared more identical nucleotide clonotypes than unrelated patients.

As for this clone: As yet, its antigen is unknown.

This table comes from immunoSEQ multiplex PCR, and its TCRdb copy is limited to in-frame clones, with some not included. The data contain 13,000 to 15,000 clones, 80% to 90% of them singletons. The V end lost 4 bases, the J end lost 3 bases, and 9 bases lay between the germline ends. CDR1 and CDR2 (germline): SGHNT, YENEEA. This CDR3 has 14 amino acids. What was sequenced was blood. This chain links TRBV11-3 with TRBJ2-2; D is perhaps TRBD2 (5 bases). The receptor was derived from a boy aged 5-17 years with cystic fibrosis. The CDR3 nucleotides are TGTGCCAGCAGCTGGACTGGCGACACCGGGGAGCTGTTTTTT. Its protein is CASSWTGDTGELFF.